This T cell receptor beta chain was recorded in a study of blood T cells in healthy people across ages. The use of a sample-barcoded 5' primer and a J-beta primer mix characterized a second PCR of roughly 6 to 11 cycles. Each cDNA molecule carried a tag from a template-switch adaptor that contained 12 random nucleotides. Every individual sample yielded 3 million or more paired-end reads (each containing CDR3). In TCRdb, the 5' RACE reads were re-called with MiXCR into one record per CDR3 protein. Of some 760,000 distinct CDR3 sequences in the sample, just under 25% are singletons; the top ten hold approximately 3.7%. Germline-derived CDR1 and CDR2 are LGHDT and YNNKEL (reference sequence). Trimming shortened V by 3 bases and J by 1 base, and 8 bases separated the two germline ends. The CDR3 extends over 14 amino acids. These same records also appear under a second study, on T cells of mothers and their children. As reported in that work: Versus unrelated pairs, overlap was slightly higher in related mother-child pairs, without reaching significance.

The chain combines TRBV3-1 with TRBJ2-3; D call uncertain. This sequence originates from a boy aged 5-17 years in good health. Sequencing input: blood. DNA of the CDR3: TGTGCCAGCAGCCAGCCCGACGGCACAGATACGCAGTATTTT. Its protein product is CASSQPDGTDTQYF.